This TCR beta chain appears in the sequencing data of a study of pediatric ulcerative colitis. Study-wide context: Ulcerative colitis patients had pancolitis or left-sided colitis, with confirming histology.

Study findings and constraints: In rectum, acute severe colitis had expanded clones and less diversity.

The repertoire was sequenced with immunoSEQ multiplex PCR; TCRdb's copy has only in-frame clones and lacks some. The profile covers roughly 25,000 clones, with about 67% appearing a single time and 7.8% taken by the ten largest. During colonoscopy, one to two rectal pinch biopsies were collected. This clone qualifies as medium-sized (0.01 to 0.1%). What it binds is not known. Germline V CDR1 and CDR2: SGHDT, YYEEEE. After removal of 2 bases from V and 0 bases from J, the junction contained 7 bases not matched to a gene. The CDR3 spans 17 residues. The sequenced material came from gut tissue. This TCR derives from a boy aged 10-17 years with severe ulcerative colitis. The V gene is TRBV5-6, the J gene TRBJ2-5, with 10 bases aligning to TRBD2. The CDR3 loop reads CASSLVLAGPYQETQYF. The CDR3 coding sequence is TGTGCCAGCAGCTTAGTACTAGCGGGGCCGTACCAAGAGACCCAGTACTTC. The full variable domain, completed using reference TRBV5-6 and TRBJ2-5, is DAGVTQSPTHLIKTRGQQVTLRCSPKSGHDTVSWYQQALGQGPQFIFQYYEEEERQRGNFPDRFSGHQFPNYSSELNVNALLLGDSALYLCASSLVLAGPYQETQYFGPGTRLLVL.